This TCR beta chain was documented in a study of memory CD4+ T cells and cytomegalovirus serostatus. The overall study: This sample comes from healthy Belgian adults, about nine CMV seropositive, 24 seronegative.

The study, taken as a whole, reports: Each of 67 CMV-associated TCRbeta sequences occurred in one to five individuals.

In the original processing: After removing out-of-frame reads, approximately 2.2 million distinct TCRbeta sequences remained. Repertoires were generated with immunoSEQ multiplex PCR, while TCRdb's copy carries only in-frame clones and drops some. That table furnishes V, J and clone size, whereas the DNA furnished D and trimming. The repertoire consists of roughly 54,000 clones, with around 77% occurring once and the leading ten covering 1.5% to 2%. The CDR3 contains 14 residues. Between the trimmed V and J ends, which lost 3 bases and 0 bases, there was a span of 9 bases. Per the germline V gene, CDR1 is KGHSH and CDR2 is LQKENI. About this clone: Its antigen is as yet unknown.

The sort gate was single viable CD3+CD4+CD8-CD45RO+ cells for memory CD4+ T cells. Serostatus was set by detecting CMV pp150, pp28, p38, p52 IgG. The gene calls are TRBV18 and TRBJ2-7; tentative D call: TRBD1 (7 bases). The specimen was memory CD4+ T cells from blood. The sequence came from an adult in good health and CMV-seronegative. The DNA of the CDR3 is TGTGCCAGCTCACCGCGGGACAGCTCCTACGAGCAGTACTTC. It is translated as CASSPRDSSYEQYF.